These 30 T cell receptor beta chains came from one sample sequenced in a study of CD8 T cells in ankylosing spondylitis. For these receptors, no antigen is known. TCRdb re-analysed the 5' RACE reads in MiXCR, keeping a single row per CDR3 protein. The sample has more than 100,000 distinct CDR3 sequences; more than 15% are singletons. General study findings and limits: One TCR beta motif, made up of several highly homologous variants, appeared characteristic of ankylosing spondylitis blood.

Sequencing was carried out using blood, either unsorted or a sorted T cell fraction (not recorded which). The origin of the receptors is a male donor with ankylosing spondylitis.

This clonotype was seen only a few times. The rearrangement joins TRBV9 to TRBJ1-1; 8 bases are shared with TRBD1. V shed 4 bases, J shed 1 base, and the junction held 6 bases outside the gene matches. The CDR3 runs to 15 residues. In germline, CDR1 is SGDLS, CDR2 YYNGEE. For the CDR3, the DNA is TGTGCCAGCAGCTCCAGGACAGGGCAGAACACTGAAGCTTTCTTT. As protein: CASSSRTGQNTEAFF.

This sequence joins TRBV24-1 and TRBJ2-2; D not resolved. Germline lookup yields CDR1 KGHDR and CDR2 SFDVKD. Trimming took off 8 bases at V and 2 bases at J, with 8 bases between the two ends. The CDR3 has 13 residues. DNA of the CDR3: TGTGCCACCAAGGGATATAACACCGGGGAGCTGTTTTTT. Protein product: CATKGYNTGELFF.

The sample holds one count of this clonotype. The genes are TRBV9 and TRBJ1-1; weak D call: TRBD1 (5 bases). Germline V gene lookup returns CDR1 SGDLS and CDR2 YYNGEE. V lost 1 base, J lost 3 bases, and 7 bases lay in between. The CDR3 length is 13 residues. The DNA for the CDR3 is TGTGCCAGCAGCGTAATACAGGACACTGAAGCTTTCTTT. Translating gives CASSVIQDTEAFF.

The chain combines TRBV11-2 with TRBJ2-5, with a tentative D call TRBD2 (5 bases). V was trimmed by 3 bases and J by 1 base, leaving 9 bases between them. This CDR3 contains 14 residues. Germline lookup yields CDR1 SGHAT and CDR2 FQNNGV. CDR3 sequence reads: CASSFPGIQETQYF. Here the CDR3 DNA reads TGTGCCAGCAGCTTCCCCGGGATCCAAGAGACCCAGTACTTC. Looking up the rest from reference TRBV11-2 and TRBJ2-5 gives the full variable domain: EAGVAQSPRYKIIEKRQSVAFWCNPISGHATLYWYQQILGQGPKLLIQFQNNGVVDDSQLPKDRFSAERLKGVDSTLKIQPAKLEDSAVYLCASSFPGIQETQYFGPGTRLLVL.

The rearrangement links TRBV7-3 to TRBJ2-1; no reliable D call. CDR1 is SGHTA, CDR2 FQGTGA, per germline. The CDR3 covers 14 residues. Trimming left V 1 base short and J 10 bases short, with 14 bases between. CDR3: CASSLSGSVREQFF. In nucleotides, the CDR3 is TGTGCCAGCAGCTTAAGTGGGTCAGTAAGGGAGCAGTTCTTC.

In this sample, this clonotype turned up a few times. The chain joins TRBV25-1 to TRBJ1-1; TRBD1 is a possible D gene (5 bases). CDR3 length: 14 residues. V gave up 1 base and J gave up 6 bases, with 12 bases separating them. Germline CDR1 and CDR2: MGHDK and SYGVNS. CDR3 protein: CASSEWQGRPEAFF. CDR3 DNA: TGTGCCAGCAGTGAATGGCAGGGTCGACCTGAAGCTTTCTTT.

The V gene is TRBV13, the J gene TRBJ1-1; 8 positions match TRBD1. Trimming cost V 0 bases and J 1 base; bases outside gene matches: 1. CDR1 is PRHDT, CDR2 FYEKMQ, per germline (reference sequence). The CDR3 length is 15 residues. The CDR3 DNA reads TGTGCCAGCAGCTTAGGAACAGGGGGGAACACTGAAGCTTTCTTT. Amino acids: CASSLGTGGNTEAFF.

The chain recombines TRBV5-4 with TRBJ2-2; 9 nucleotides match TRBD2. The germline gives CDR1 SGHNT, CDR2 YYREEE (reference sequence). V trimming: 9 bases; J trimming: 3 bases; junction bases outside the gene matches: 6. CDR3 length equals 14 residues. The CDR3 coding sequence is TGTGCCACGCAGCGGGAGGATGACACCGGGGAGCTGTTTTTT. Protein sequence: CATQREDDTGELFF. The whole variable domain, filled in from reference TRBV5-4 and TRBJ2-2, reads ETGVTQSPTHLIKTRGQQVTLRCSSQSGHNTVSWYQQALGQGPQFIFQYYREEENGRGNFPPRFSGLQFPNYSSELNVNALELDDSALYLCATQREDDTGELFFGEGSRLTVL.

The chain couples TRBV6-1 to TRBJ2-1; 13 nucleotides line up with TRBD2. This CDR3 has 19 amino acids. Looked up from germline, CDR1 is MNHNS and CDR2 is SASEGT. V was clipped by 7 bases and J by 7 bases; unmatched bases: 19. The CDR3, as DNA: TGTGCCAGCATGGGAACACGGACTAGCGGGAGCTTATGGATGAATGAGCAGTTCTTC. Amino acid sequence: CASMGTRTSGSLWMNEQFF.

This clonotype was detected ten times or more. The chain is built from TRBV29-1 and TRBJ2-1; TRBD2 aligns across 10 bases. CDR3 length: 12 amino acids. Per the germline V gene, CDR1 is SQVTM and CDR2 is ANQGSEA. The CDR3 bases are TGCGGGGCTAGCGGGAGTTCCAGTGAGCAGTTCTTC. Its protein product is CGASGSSSEQFF.

The V and J genes are TRBV3-1 and TRBJ2-7; D remains ambiguous. The CDR3 has 14 residues. Per the germline V gene, CDR1 is LGHDT and CDR2 is YNNKEL (reference sequence). V lost 0 bases and J 3 bases, leaving 9 bases between the germline ends. CDR3 DNA: TGTGCCAGCAGCCAAGACTGGGGTTTCTACGAGCAGTACTTC. As protein: CASSQDWGFYEQYF.

The genes are TRBV18 and TRBJ2-7; maybe TRBD1 (5 bases). The CDR3 runs 14 residues. V shed 3 bases and J shed 0 bases, with 9 bases lying between them. Germline CDR1 and CDR2: KGHSH and LQKENI. The CDR3 DNA reads as TGTGCCAGCTCACCTGGCAGGGACTCCTACGAGCAGTACTTC. Translating gives CASSPGRDSYEQYF.

The chain couples TRBV9 to TRBJ2-7, with 7 bases matching TRBD1. Germline assignment: CDR1 SGDLS and CDR2 YYNGEE. This CDR3 spans 15 amino acids. Trimming cost V 0 bases and J 7 bases; bases outside gene matches: 10. The CDR3 sequence is CASSVEGATLGEQYF. DNA for the CDR3: TGTGCCAGCAGCGTAGAGGGGGCAACTTTAGGTGAGCAGTACTTC.

This clonotype was seen a few times. The J gene is TRBJ2-7, the V gene TRBV7-9; D is uncertain. Trimming removed 3 bases at V and 3 bases at J, with 9 bases between. This CDR3 is 13 amino acids long. Germline V CDR1 and CDR2: SEHNR, FQNEAQ (reference sequence). CDR3 sequence reads: CASSLYPNYEQYF. The DNA of the CDR3 is TGTGCCAGCAGCTTGTACCCCAACTACGAGCAGTACTTC.

The chain carries TRBV28 and TRBJ1-5; possibly TRBD1 for D (6 bases). CDR1 is MDHEN and CDR2 is SYDVKM in the germline V gene. Between the trimmed V and J ends, which lost 7 bases and 5 bases, there was a span of 15 bases. This CDR3 spans 14 amino acids. The CDR3 region is CASTFGTPYQPQHF. The DNA of the CDR3 is TGTGCCAGCACCTTCGGGACACCTTATCAGCCCCAGCATTTT.

The V gene is TRBV14, the J gene TRBJ2-1; perhaps TRBD2 as D (6 bases). From germline, CDR1 is SGHDN and CDR2 FVKESK. The CDR3 is made up of 13 amino acids. Trimming took 5 bases from V and 7 from J, leaving 12 bases between them. CDR3 amino acids: CASSSLLANEQFF. The DNA of the CDR3 is TGTGCCAGCAGCTCCTTACTAGCAAATGAGCAGTTCTTC.

The chain has TRBV11-2 and TRBJ2-7; TRBD2 aligns across 10 bases. This CDR3 is built from 13 residues. Germline V CDR1 and CDR2: SGHAT, FQNNGV. V trimming: 4 bases; J trimming: 7 bases; junction bases outside the gene matches: 4. CDR3 residues: CASSSPGLAEQYF. CDR3 coding DNA: TGTGCCAGCAGCTCTCCGGGACTAGCGGAGCAGTACTTC.

This chain connects TRBV12-3 or TRBV12-4 to TRBJ2-5; D tentatively reads TRBD1 or TRBD2 (5 bases each). This CDR3 is 12 amino acids long. Trimming shortened V by 7 bases and J by 0 bases, and 6 bases separated the two germline ends. CDR3 in amino acids: CASTGHQETQYF. DNA of the CDR3: TGTGCCAGCACGGGACACCAAGAGACCCAGTACTTC.

This clonotype was counted ten times or more. The DNA for the CDR3 is TGCAGCGTTGAAAGGAAGGGAGGCGTAATAAGTCGGTGGGGACGCCACAATGAGCAGTTCTTC. This encodes CSVERKGGVISRWGRHNEQFF. The rearrangement uses TRBV29-1 and TRBJ2-1, with D possibly matching TRBD2 (6 bases). V shed 2 bases and J shed 5 bases, with 34 bases lying between them. The CDR3 has 21 amino acids. Germline V lookup: CDR1 SQVTM, CDR2 ANQGSEA.

This clonotype occurred a few times. The chain uses TRBV12-3 or TRBV12-4 and TRBJ2-1; 9 positions agree with TRBD1. V was pared by 6 bases and J by 2 bases, with 14 bases of the junction left unmatched. CDR3 length equals 18 residues. The CDR3 loop reads CASRSGQGGSTTYNEQFF. The CDR3 region has the DNA TGTGCCAGCAGATCGGGACAGGGTGGCTCGACTACCTACAATGAGCAGTTCTTC.

This clonotype was observed a handful of times. The J gene is TRBJ2-3, the V gene TRBV7-9; 12 bases are shared with TRBD2. Trimming at V came to 4 bases and at J to 6 bases, leaving 8 bases not matched to a gene. Germline V gene lookup returns CDR1 SEHNR and CDR2 FQNEAQ (reference sequence). The CDR3 extends over 16 amino acids. This chain's CDR3 is CASSSRTSGTVDTQYF. The CDR3 coding sequence is TGTGCCAGCAGCTCCCGGACTAGCGGGACGGTGGATACGCAGTATTTT.

Only a few counts were recorded for this clonotype. V and J are TRBV7-9 and TRBJ1-6; no clear D. Trimming shortened V by 8 bases and J by 8 bases, and 4 bases separated the two germline ends. This CDR3 has 10 amino acids. Germline assignment: CDR1 SEHNR and CDR2 FQNEAQ (reference sequence). CDR3 sequence reads: CASADSPLHF. Here the CDR3 DNA reads TGTGCCAGCGCCGATTCACCCCTCCACTTT.

The chain has TRBV13 and TRBJ2-7, with D possibly being TRBD2 (5 bases). Trimming cost V 0 bases and J 3 bases, with 9 bases left between them. The CDR3 runs 14 residues. Per the germline V gene, CDR1 is PRHDT and CDR2 is FYEKMQ (reference sequence). The CDR3 nucleotides read TGTGCCAGCAGCTTAGGTGGACTTCTCTACGAGCAGTACTTC. This codes for CASSLGGLLYEQYF.

This clonotype appeared a few times. The genes are TRBV4-3 and TRBJ2-7; the D is unclear. CDR3 length: 13 residues. The V gene lost 3 bases and the J gene lost 4 bases, with 10 bases spanning the gap. Germline CDR1 is LGHNA and CDR2 is YSLEER. CDR3 sequence (DNA): TGCGCCAGCAGCCATACCAGGAATTACGAGCAGTACTTC. This codes for CASSHTRNYEQYF.

This clonotype has just a few counts. The CDR3 DNA reads TGTGCCAGCATCCCCGCGGCAGGGGAGAACACCGGGGAGCTGTTTTTT. It is translated as CASIPAAGENTGELFF. The genes are TRBV7-9 and TRBJ2-2, with D perhaps TRBD1 (6 bases). Trimming stripped 7 bases from V and 1 base from J, with 16 bases between. Germline V gives CDR1 SEHNR, CDR2 FQNEAQ (reference sequence). CDR3 length: 16 residues.

This chain joins TRBV7-9 and TRBJ2-5, with D tentatively TRBD1 or TRBD2 (5 bases each). V lost 1 base and J 7 bases, leaving 10 bases between the germline ends. The CDR3 has 13 amino acids. CDR1 SEHNR and CDR2 FQNEAQ come from the germline V gene (reference sequence). DNA for the CDR3: TGTGCCAGCAGCTTAGGGGGCGCGGGGACCCAGTACTTC. Protein product: CASSLGGAGTQYF.

This chain links TRBV5-1 with TRBJ2-1, with a tentative D call TRBD2 (5 bases). The CDR3 has 15 residues. The V and J ends lost 0 bases and 8 bases respectively, with 15 bases between them. Germline V gene lookup returns CDR1 SGHRS and CDR2 YFSETQ. The CDR3 here is CASSLVTSQRDEQFF. In DNA, the CDR3 is TGCGCCAGCAGCTTGGTTACTAGTCAACGCGATGAGCAGTTCTTC.

V and J are TRBV2 and TRBJ2-7; a possible D gene is TRBD2 (5 bases). Germline lookup yields CDR1 SNHLY and CDR2 FYNNEI. The CDR3 runs to 14 residues. Trimming pared 5 bases from V and 3 bases from J, leaving 14 bases between. The CDR3 bases are TGTGCCAGCAGTTATCGGGGAGAAGGCTACGAGCAGTACTTC. This sequence encodes CASSYRGEGYEQYF.

V gene TRBV12-3 or TRBV12-4 combines with J gene TRBJ1-1; D remains ambiguous. The CDR3 length is 13 residues. The V and J ends lost 3 bases and 1 base respectively, with 6 bases between them. The CDR3: CASSFVWNTEAFF. For the CDR3, the DNA is TGTGCCAGCAGTTTCGTCTGGAACACTGAAGCTTTCTTT.

This clonotype was seen a few times. V is TRBV27 and J is TRBJ2-3, with D perhaps being TRBD1 or TRBD2 (6 bases each). The CDR3 spans 13 residues. CDR1 is MNHEY, CDR2 SMNVEV, per germline (reference sequence). V was trimmed by 0 bases and J by 11 bases, leaving 12 bases between them. The CDR3 sequence: CASSLSLGGRQYF. CDR3 bases: TGTGCCAGCAGTTTATCGTTAGGGGGGAGGCAGTATTTT.